This T cell receptor beta chain was retrieved from a study of T-cell memory formation after mild COVID-19. Findings and limits, study-wide: Whereas later expanders leaned CD4+, clones contracting day 15 to 85 showed a balanced CD4/CD8 makeup. Within pre-infection memory, some responding clones were found, suggesting cross-reactive memory joined.

With regard to this clonotype: Antigen: not known.

Using constant-segment primers, 5'RACE produced TCR alpha and TCR beta cDNA libraries carrying sample barcodes and UMIs. TCRdb used MiXCR to reprocess the 5' RACE reads, holding one entry per CDR3 protein. The sample has 400,000 or so distinct CDR3 sequences, around 20% seen once; the top ten hold about 8.8%. The receptor was isolated from an adult woman who had mild COVID-19 (a few samples of this study predate the infection). Cell type and time point are not known. Input material: PBMCs or a T cell subset sorted from them (not recorded which).

As DNA, the CDR3 is TGTGCCAGCAGCTTAAGGGTGGATCAGCCCCAGCATTTT. This codes for CASSLRVDQPQHF. The chain joins TRBV5-6 to TRBJ1-5; D gene uncertain. The V gene's germline CDR1 is SGHDT and CDR2 YYEEEE. V was shortened by 2 bases and J by 5 bases, with 8 bases between the two germline ends. The CDR3 consists of 13 residues.